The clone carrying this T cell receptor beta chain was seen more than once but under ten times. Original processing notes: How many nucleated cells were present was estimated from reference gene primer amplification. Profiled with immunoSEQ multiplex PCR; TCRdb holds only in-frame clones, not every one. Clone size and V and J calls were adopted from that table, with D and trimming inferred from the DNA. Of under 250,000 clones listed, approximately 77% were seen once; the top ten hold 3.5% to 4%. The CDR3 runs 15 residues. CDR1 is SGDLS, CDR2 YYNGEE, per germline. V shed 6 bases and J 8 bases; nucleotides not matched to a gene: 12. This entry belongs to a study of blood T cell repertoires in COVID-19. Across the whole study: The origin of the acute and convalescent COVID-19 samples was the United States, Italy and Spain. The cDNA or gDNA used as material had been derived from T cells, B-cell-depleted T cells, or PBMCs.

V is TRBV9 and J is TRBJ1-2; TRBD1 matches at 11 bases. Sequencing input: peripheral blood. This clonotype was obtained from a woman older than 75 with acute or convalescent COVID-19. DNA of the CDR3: TGTGCCAGCACCGCCTCCGGGACAGGGGGTTGGGGCTACACCTTC. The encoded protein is CASTASGTGGWGYTF.